The source of this TCR beta chain is a study of blood T cell repertoires in COVID-19 (TCRdb year 2020). Background for the entire study: Collaborator samples came from the United States, Italy and Spain and covered acute and convalescent phases of COVID-19. The prospective study material was composed of cDNA or gDNA derived from T cells, B-cell-depleted T cells, or PBMCs. The dataset comprised deeply sampled blood TCRbeta repertoires from subjects exposed to, actively infected with, or recovered from COVID-19. The repertoires were released in a freely available public database meant as a resource for research on the immune response to SARS-CoV-2. Samples were obtained from the ongoing ImmuneRACE study (first 160 participants) and from about 1,300 subjects provided by 6 global collaborators. A de-identified subject ID, COVID-19 status, age in years and sex were almost always included in the sample metadata. Where available, HLA class I and class II types were taken from metadata supplied by the sample provider and were not determined by assay-based typing. Broad study findings and their caveats: The amount of clinical and demographic metadata varied by source and participant and was provided uncurated.

In the prospective study, participants were roughly 18 to 89 years old, resided in approximately 22 geographic areas of the United States, and were enrolled through a virtual design. Cohort assignment in the prospective study relied on participant-reported clinical history from a screening survey and a study questionnaire. ImmuneRACE Cohort 3 recovered participants were defined by two consecutive negative NP/OP PCR tests, healthcare professional clearance, or symptom resolution. Mobile phlebotomists in the prospective study collected whole blood, serum and a nasopharyngeal or oropharyngeal swab from every participant. Participants in the prospective study had the option to provide additional blood draws and questionnaires over a roughly 2-month period. Blood samples from the prospective study were shipped frozen or at room temperature prior to DNA extraction. With respect to this clone: The antigen this receptor binds is unknown. Per-base qualities were not stored, and no clone one base away is much larger.

V loses 0 bases, J loses 4 bases, and the germline ends lie 10 bases apart. Inclusive of the bounding cysteine and phenylalanine, the CDR3 is 15 residues long. Only the CDR3 part of the read is kept: 45 bases, read in frame from the first base. The germline V gene encodes CDR1 SGDLS and CDR2 YYNGEE. The immunoSEQ Assay, a bias-controlled multiplex PCR, was used to amplify TCRbeta CDR3 regions from genomic DNA. The published analysis was carried out like this. The number of nucleated cells in each sample was estimated by amplification of reference gene primers within the assay. To quantify the absolute abundance of each unique TCRbeta CDR3 rearrangement, sequence reads were collapsed and filtered. For each sample, productive Simpson clonality was calculated as the square root of Simpson's diversity index across productive rearrangements. Sourced from immuneACCESS, this table was stored by TCRdb with only in-frame sequences that have V and J called. A share of the clones is absent; for the studies checked, an unresolved V gene accounts for under half, and the remainder has no known explanation. That table is the source of V, J and clone size, and D and trimming were worked out from the DNA. In all, the sample holds about 300,000 clones, and roughly 85% of those were seen once. The ten biggest clones cover under 6% of the sample.

The sequenced sample consisted of PBMCs or T cells enriched from blood (not recorded which). The V and J genes are TRBV9 and TRBJ1-4; possibly the D gene is TRBD1, per 6 matching bases. The TCR was taken from a woman in her twenties or thirties who had recovered from COVID-19. The CDR3 here reads CASSVVGAVNEKLFF. The nucleotides read TGTGCCAGCAGCGTAGTGGGGGCAGTTAATGAAAAACTGTTTTTT.